This record covers a single TCR beta chain. What it binds is unknown. This sample was included in a study of shared clonotypes between healthy human individuals. Study-level points and caveats: Even with large depth, rarefaction showed that sorted-subset sequencing was incomplete.

CDR1 MNHNS and CDR2 SASEGT come from the germline V gene. The CDR3 contains 17 residues. V lost 2 bases and J lost 4, with 18 bases in between. Assay runs were performed at deep level. The data were produced by immunoSEQ multiplex PCR, yet TCRdb's version contains in-frame clones alone and is incomplete. The sample includes roughly 1,500,000 clones, 95% to 99% of them seen just once. The clonotype was recovered from a young man in good health. The genes are TRBV6-1 and TRBJ2-1; TRBD1 or TRBD2 may be the D gene (7 bases each). The sequenced material came from naive CD4+ T cells sorted from blood. The subset was: CD45RA+ positively selected. The CDR3 DNA is TGTGCCAGCAGTGAAAATCGGGGGGACAGAGCTTACAATGAGCAGTTCTTC. Translation gives CASSENRGDRAYNEQFF.